This paragraph reports one T cell receptor beta chain. What it recognizes is unknown. The people who gave samples were healthy Caucasians from Russia, aged roughly 6 to 90. The V and J ends lost 2 bases and 4 bases, in that order; junction bases with no gene match: 7. The CDR3 covers 16 residues. The sample is drawn from a study of blood T cells in healthy people across ages. With a J-beta primer mix and a sample-barcoded 5' primer, a second PCR ran 7 to 11 cycles. TCRdb recomputed calls from the 5' RACE reads with MiXCR, one row per CDR3 protein. The table shows 1.5 million or so distinct CDR3 sequences, with about 40% occurring only once. General study points: Diversity of TCR beta correlated strongly with naive T cell percentage.

This TCR was recovered from a woman aged 18-29 years in good health. The sample comprised blood. V and J are TRBV12-3 or TRBV12-4 and TRBJ2-1; 8 bases are shared with TRBD2. The CDR3 protein is CASSLPTSGLYNEQFF. CDR3 sequence (DNA): TGTGCCAGCAGTTTACCCACTAGCGGTCTTTACAATGAGCAGTTCTTC.